This T cell receptor beta chain emerged from a study of naive and memory T cell subsets. Study-level results: In naive cells, over 85% of TCR sequences were seen only once. Naive and memory repertoire findings lacked a ground truth for validation. Especially in CD8 cells, naive repertoires contained a few larger clonotypes, possibly CD45RA-re-expressing memory cells.

Per the germline V gene, CDR1 is MNHNY and CDR2 is SVGAGI (reference sequence). V trimming: 0 bases; J trimming: 1 base; junction bases outside the gene matches: 7. The CDR3 spans 19 residues. CD4+ T cell IFNgamma after overnight CMV lysate exposure gave donor CMV status. Four subsets defined by CD45RA and CD27 were sorted after CD3, CD4, CD8 and live/dead staining. About this clonotype itself: The antigen is unknown.

Both TRBC1 and TRBC2 were covered by a beta constant-region primer of two equimolar oligonucleotides. Ligated cDNA was amplified by four rounds of PCR with nested alpha and beta constant-region primers and SP2. TCRdb independently ran MiXCR on the UMI-ligation and nested PCR reads; one entry per CDR3 protein. The table lists 98,000 or so distinct CDR3 sequences, roughly 15% of them singletons. This chain links TRBV6-6 with TRBJ1-3, with 12 bases lining up with TRBD1. The sequencing sample was made of naive CD8+ T cells from blood. The receptor comes from a human donor in good health. CDR3 loop: CASSYSRDRGLLSGNTIYF. CDR3 nucleotides: TGTGCCAGCAGTTACTCCCGGGACAGGGGGCTTTTGTCTGGAAACACCATATATTTT.